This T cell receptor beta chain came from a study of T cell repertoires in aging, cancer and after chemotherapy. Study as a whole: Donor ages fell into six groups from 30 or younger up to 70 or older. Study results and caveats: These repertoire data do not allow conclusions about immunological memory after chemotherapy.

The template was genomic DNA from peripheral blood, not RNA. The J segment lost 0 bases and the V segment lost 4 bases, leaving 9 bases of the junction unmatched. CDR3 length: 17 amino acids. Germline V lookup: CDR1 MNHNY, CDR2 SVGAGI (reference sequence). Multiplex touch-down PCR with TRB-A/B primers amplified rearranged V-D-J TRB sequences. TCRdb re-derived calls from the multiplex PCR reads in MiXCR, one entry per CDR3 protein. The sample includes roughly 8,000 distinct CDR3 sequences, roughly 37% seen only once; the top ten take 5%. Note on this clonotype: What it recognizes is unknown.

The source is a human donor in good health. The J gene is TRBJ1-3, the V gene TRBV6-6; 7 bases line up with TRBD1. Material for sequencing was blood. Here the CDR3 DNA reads TGTGCCAGCAGTTCCCCGGACAGGCATAACTCTGGAAACACCATATATTTT. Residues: CASSSPDRHNSGNTIYF.